This T cell receptor (beta chain) was profiled in a study of OX40 agonist ivuxolimab in advanced cancers. Study information: The patients received agonistic anti-OX40 (CD134) antibody ivuxolimab. Anti-PD-1, anti-PD-L1 or anti-CTLA-4 therapy given earlier was allowed, and approximately 43% had some. Study results and caveats: Also present in some nonresponders was a low level of normalized T-cell clonal expansion.

Notes on this clone: Antigen specificity is unknown.

V lost 5 bases and J 8 bases, leaving 22 bases between the germline ends. The CDR3 runs 16 residues. Germline CDR1 SGHRS, CDR2 YFSETQ. Profiling relied on immunoSEQ multiplex PCR, and the TCRdb table lists in-frame clones only, not all of them. The repertoire consists of 80,000 to 95,000 clones, with roughly nine tenths occurring once and the leading ten covering around 8.7%. This chain uses TRBV5-1 with TRBJ1-4, with D tentatively TRBD1 (6 bases). This receptor was taken from an adult with an advanced solid tumor such as melanoma, head and neck, liver or kidney cancer. Sequenced material: CD4+ or CD8+ T cells sorted from blood, taken in a trial of the OX40 agonist ivuxolimab. The CDR3 DNA reads TGCGCCAGCAGGAATCGACTCAGGGGCGGGGGCGAAAAACTGTTTTTT. This encodes CASRNRLRGGGEKLFF.